A single sample gave rise to the 18 T cell receptor beta chains below, sequenced in a study of T cells after yellow fever vaccination. TCRdb independently ran MiXCR on the 5' RACE reads; one entry per CDR3 protein. The repertoire holds some 130,000 distinct CDR3 sequences, with more than 6.5% as singletons. The specimen comprised CD4+ T cells sorted from PBMCs, sampled 10 days after the yellow fever booster vaccination. These receptors all stem from a man aged 25 to 40 who received the YFV17D yellow fever vaccine.

This clonotype was recorded many times. V is TRBV7-2 and J is TRBJ2-2; D may be TRBD2 (5 bases). The CDR3 loop spans 16 amino acids. CDR1 SGHTA and CDR2 FQGNSA come from the germline V gene. Trimming left V 5 bases short and J 1 base short, with 14 bases between. The CDR3 sequence: CASSLRVALNTGELFF. CDR3 sequence (DNA): TGTGCCAGCAGCCTGAGGGTAGCGCTGAACACCGGGGAGCTGTTTTTT.

Ten or more counts support this clonotype. The chain joins TRBV5-6 to TRBJ2-3; tentatively, D is TRBD1 (6 bases). Between the trimmed V and J ends, which lost 5 bases and 1 base, there was a span of 14 bases. Per the germline V gene, CDR1 is SGHDT and CDR2 is YYEEEE. The CDR3 is 15 residues long. The CDR3 loop is CASSAQGKGTDTQYF. CDR3 DNA sequence: TGTGCCAGCAGTGCACAGGGTAAGGGCACAGATACGCAGTATTTT.

The chain couples TRBV5-1 to TRBJ2-3; D perhaps matches TRBD1 (5 bases). The CDR3 consists of 17 residues. Germline V gene data show CDR1 as SGHRS and CDR2 as YFSETQ. The V end was cut by 2 bases, the J end by 2 bases, with 18 bases between. CDR3 in amino acids: CASSFGQGGRNTDTQYF. As DNA, the CDR3 is TGCGCCAGCAGCTTCGGGCAGGGTGGACGTAACACAGATACGCAGTATTTT.

Concerning this clonotype: Possible read error: a much larger clone is one base away. The chain has TRBV14 and TRBJ2-7; 12 bases are shared with TRBD2. The CDR3 sequence is 15 residues long. Per the germline V gene, CDR1 is SGHDN and CDR2 is FVKESK. The CDR3 DNA is TGTGCCAGCAGCGAAGGACTAGCGGGACCCTACGAGCAGCACTTC. This gives the protein CASSEGLAGPYEQHF. Drawing the rest from reference TRBV14 and TRBJ2-7, the complete variable domain is EAGVTQFPSHSVIEKGQTVTLRCDPISGHDNLYWYRRVMGKEIKFLLHFVKESKQDESGMPNNRFLAERTGGTYSTLKVQPAELEDSGVYFCASSEGLAGPYEQHFGPGTRLTVT.

This clonotype appeared many times. The chain combines TRBV12-3 or TRBV12-4 with TRBJ2-7; a weak D match, TRBD1 (5 bases). The CDR3 spans 19 residues. Trimming took off 2 bases at V and 3 bases at J, with 26 bases between the two ends. The CDR3, as DNA: TGTGCCAGCAGTTTATATCGGTTTAGTACCTCGGACAAGAACTACGAGCAGTACTTC. It translates to CASSLYRFSTSDKNYEQYF.

The sample holds many counts of this clonotype. The rearrangement uses TRBV4-3 and TRBJ2-7, with 12 bases fitting TRBD2. V was clipped by 5 bases and J by 2 bases; unmatched bases: 4. CDR1 and CDR2 (germline): LGHNA, YSLEER. This CDR3 region has 15 residues. CDR3 DNA: TGCGCCAGCAGCGGGACTAGCGGGTACCCCTACGAGCAGTACTTC. The encoded protein is CASSGTSGYPYEQYF.

This clonotype was detected ten times or more. V is TRBV5-1 and J is TRBJ2-1, with 14 bases identical to TRBD2. In germline, CDR1 is SGHRS, CDR2 YFSETQ. The CDR3 length is 18 residues. The V and J ends lost 1 base and 7 bases, in that order; junction bases with no gene match: 10. As DNA, the CDR3 is TGCGCCAGCAGCTTGAGGGTTCCGGGACTAGCGGGAGAGAATGAGCAGTTCTTC. This encodes CASSLRVPGLAGENEQFF. Based on the CDR3 plus reference TRBV5-1 and TRBJ2-1, the full variable domain is KAGVTQTPRYLIKTRGQQVTLSCSPISGHRSVSWYQQTPGQGLQFLFEYFSETQRNKGNFPGRFSGRQFSNSRSEMNVSTLELGDSALYLCASSLRVPGLAGENEQFFGPGTRLTVL.

This clonotype is labeled as medium-sized. The chain employs TRBV5-1 and TRBJ2-1, with D perhaps given as TRBD1 or TRBD2 (5 bases each). The V gene lost 6 bases and the J gene lost 1 base, with 20 bases spanning the gap. The CDR3 is 17 amino acids. Germline assignment: CDR1 SGHRS and CDR2 YFSETQ. The DNA of the CDR3 is TGCGCCAGCACCACTGGGGCCTGGACTGGGTCCTACAATGAGCAGTTCTTC. Protein sequence: CASTTGAWTGSYNEQFF.

This clonotype was seen repeatedly, ten times or more. The gene calls are TRBV7-2 and TRBJ2-3, with D perhaps assigned TRBD1 or TRBD2 (5 bases each). Per the germline V gene, CDR1 is SGHTA and CDR2 is FQGNSA. This CDR3 is 14 amino acids long. Trimming left V 5 bases short and J 1 base short, with 10 bases between. CDR3 region: CASSRDAGTDTQYF. In DNA, the CDR3 is TGTGCCAGCAGCCGGGACGCCGGCACAGATACGCAGTATTTT.

This clonotype was found many times. The rearrangement links TRBV29-1 to TRBJ2-1; D is undetermined. The CDR3 contains 11 residues. Germline CDR1 reads SQVTM; CDR2 reads ANQGSEA. Trimming cost V 7 bases and J 4 bases, with 8 bases left between them. CDR3 sequence reads: CSADDYNEQFF. The CDR3 region has the DNA TGCAGCGCTGACGATTACAATGAGCAGTTCTTC.

The chain links TRBV18 to TRBJ1-1; D unresolved. V dropped 4 bases and J dropped 1 base, with 10 bases sitting between them. This CDR3 comprises 14 residues. Germline lookup yields CDR1 KGHSH and CDR2 LQKENI. The CDR3 region is CASSRGSSNTEAFF. In DNA form, the CDR3 reads TGTGCCAGCTCACGCGGGTCTTCGAACACTGAAGCTTTCTTT.

V gene TRBV6-5 combines with J gene TRBJ2-1; TRBD2 might be the D (6 bases). Germline CDR1 MNHEY, CDR2 SVGAGI. Deletions cut 1 base from V and 0 bases from J, with 7 bases between. The CDR3 extends over 15 amino acids. The DNA for the CDR3 is TGTGCCAGCAGTTACTACGGGGGCTCCTACAATGAGCAGTTCTTC. Translation: CASSYYGGSYNEQFF.

This clonotype was seen at least ten times. The germline gene is not matched at one end of the junction; a read error may be the cause. The chain links TRBV4-3 to TRBJ2-1; TRBD2 matches 12 bases. The CDR3 runs to 14 residues. The germline CDR1 and CDR2 sequences are LGHNA and YSLEER. In nucleotides, the CDR3 is TGCGCCAGCAGCCAAGAAGCTAGCGGGAGGGGATTGATCTTC. Translated, it gives CASSQEASGRGLIF.

This clonotype was observed many times. The chain carries TRBV20-1 and TRBJ1-2, with D possibly being TRBD1 (6 bases). CDR1 is DFQATT, CDR2 SNEGSKA, per germline (reference sequence). V was shortened by 0 bases and J by 8 bases, with 16 bases between the two germline ends. The CDR3 sequence is 14 residues long. For the CDR3, the DNA is TGCAGTGCTAGAGATCAGGGGCGGGTTTCGGGCTACACCTTC. This gives the protein CSARDQGRVSGYTF.

This clonotype was seen more than once but under ten times. The gene calls are TRBV20-1 and TRBJ2-7; TRBD1 aligns across 11 bases. The CDR3 extends over 15 amino acids. Per germline, CDR1 DFQATT and CDR2 SNEGSKA (reference sequence). Germline trimming cut 0 bases from V and 1 base from J; bases unmatched to any gene: 2. The CDR3 DNA sequence: TGCAGTGCTAGAGAGGGACAGGGGGTTTCCTACGAGCAGTACTTC. Its translation: CSAREGQGVSYEQYF.

This clonotype was detected ten times or more. The chain has TRBV23-1 and TRBJ2-5; tentatively, D is TRBD1 (6 bases). TRBV23-1 is designated an ORF whose function remains uncertain. This CDR3 is 14 amino acids long. V lost 6 bases and J lost 5, with 16 bases in between. The DNA of the CDR3 is TGCGCCAGCAGCCATAACAGGGTCTTCGAGACCCAGTACTTC. Encoded protein: CASSHNRVFETQYF.

This clonotype was recorded many times. This sequence joins TRBV10-2 and TRBJ2-4, with D possibly TRBD2 on 7 matching bases. V lost 0 bases and J lost 9, with 12 bases in between. This CDR3 spans 14 amino acids. Germline V lookup: CDR1 WSHSY, CDR2 SAAADI. The CDR3 DNA follows: TGCGCCAGCAGTGAGTCGATGGGAGGGGGCATTCAGTACTTC. Translated: CASSESMGGGIQYF.

This clonotype was seen more than once but under ten times. The chain is built from TRBV5-1 and TRBJ2-7; possible D gene TRBD2, 6 bases. Trimming took off 0 bases at V and 3 bases at J, with 16 bases between the two ends. The CDR3 sequence is 16 residues long. Germline values: CDR1 SGHRS, CDR2 YFSETQ. CDR3 in DNA: TGCGCCAGCAGCTTGGGGGAGGCCTCGGGAATCTACGAGCAGTACTTC. This codes for CASSLGEASGIYEQYF.